This T cell receptor (beta chain) was captured in a study of type 1 and type 2 diabetes patients. Study-level information: Across the study, 15 million to 20 million paired-end reads were produced.

The PCR template was genomic DNA. Amplification of the beta chain CDR3 used 30 forward and 13 reverse multiplex primers. One entry per CDR3 protein, called by TCRdb with MiXCR from the multiplex PCR reads. Altogether around 300,000 distinct CDR3 sequences are present, 45% to 60% being singletons, with the ten largest covering around 15%. Sequencing used peripheral blood mononuclear cells (PBMCs). The sequence was collected from a man aged 18 to 35 with type 2 diabetes.

CDR3 coding DNA: TGCGCCAGCAGCTTGGACAGGGTCCACACCGGGGAGCTGTTTTTT. Residues: CASSLDRVHTGELFF. V usage is TRBV5-1 and J usage is TRBJ2-2; D is possibly TRBD1 (6 bases). Germline V gene lookup returns CDR1 SGHRS and CDR2 YFSETQ. This CDR3 is 15 amino acids long. The ends were cut back, 0 bases at V and 3 bases at J, with 9 bases in the middle.